The TCR beta chain described here comes from a study of identical twins. Details on this clonotype: Its antigen remains unknown.

General study points: Excess sharing by twins proved weaker in beta out-of-frame sequences. Low generation probability was overrepresented in out-of-frame alpha sequences shared by twins. Monozygotic twins shared more out-of-frame TCR alpha than recombination models predicted. Zero-insertion analyses might be partly confounded by invariant T cells like MAIT and iNKT.

The CDR3 loop spans 15 amino acids. V shed 0 bases and J shed 6 bases, with 15 bases lying between them. CDR1 is MNHEY and CDR2 is SVGAGI in the germline V gene. TCRdb analysed the 5' RACE reads with MiXCR anew, one entry per CDR3 protein. The sample lists 1.5 million or so distinct CDR3 sequences; under 35% were seen once. The gene calls are TRBV6-5 and TRBJ2-7; D is uncertain. Sequencing was carried out using cord blood. The sequence came from a newborn girl in good health. The DNA for the CDR3 is TGTGCCAGCAGTTACTCGGCAGGCCACCGCGGCGAGCAGTACTTC. Its translation: CASSYSAGHRGEQYF.